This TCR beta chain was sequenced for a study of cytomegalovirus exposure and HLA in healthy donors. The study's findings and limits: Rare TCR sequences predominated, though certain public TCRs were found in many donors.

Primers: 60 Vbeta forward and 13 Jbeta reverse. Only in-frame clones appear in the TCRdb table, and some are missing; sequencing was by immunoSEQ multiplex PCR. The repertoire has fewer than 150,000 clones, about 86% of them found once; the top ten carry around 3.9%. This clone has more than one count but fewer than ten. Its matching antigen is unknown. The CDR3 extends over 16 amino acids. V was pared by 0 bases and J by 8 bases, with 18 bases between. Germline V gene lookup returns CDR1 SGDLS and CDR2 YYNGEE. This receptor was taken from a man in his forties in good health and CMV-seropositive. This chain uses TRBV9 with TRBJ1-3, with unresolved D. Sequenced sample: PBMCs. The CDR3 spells CASSVEVVGRADTIYF. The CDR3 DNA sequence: TGTGCCAGCAGCGTAGAGGTAGTGGGCAGAGCGGACACCATATATTTT.